The 2 T cell receptor beta chains below all came from one sample that was sequenced in a study of immune cell composition in non-small cell lung cancer. Using immunoSEQ multiplex PCR, the repertoire was profiled, and TCRdb retains in-frame clones only, with some absent. This sample has about 5,600 clones, with 70% to 85% found just once. Sequencing was carried out using lung tumor tissue. The receptor set was obtained from a human donor with non-small cell lung cancer.

V and J are TRBV5-1 and TRBJ2-3; 13 bases line up with TRBD2. After removal of 1 base from V and 4 bases from J, the junction contained 6 bases not matched to a gene. The germline CDR1 and CDR2 sequences are SGHRS and YFSETQ. There are 17 residues in the CDR3. The CDR3 sequence is CASSLLGGTSGADTQYF. In DNA, the CDR3 is TGCGCCAGCAGCTTGCTGGGTGGGACTAGCGGGGCAGATACGCAGTATTTT.

This chain joins TRBV5-1 and TRBJ2-7; D might be TRBD2 (8 bases). V dropped 0 bases and J dropped 9 bases, with 22 bases sitting between them. There are 16 residues in the CDR3. Germline V lookup: CDR1 SGHRS, CDR2 YFSETQ. CDR3 DNA sequence: TGCGCCAGCAGCTTGGCCGGGACAGCGACGGGAGGGGGGCAGTACTTC. It encodes CASSLAGTATGGGQYF.